This passage covers 27 T cell receptor beta chains from one sample sequenced in a study of T cell responses to AZD1222 COVID-19 vaccine. The method was immunoSEQ multiplex PCR; TCRdb's version includes in-frame clones alone and lacks a portion of them. The table lists tens of thousands of clones, under 95% of them singletons. The specimen comprised peripheral blood, sampled 28 days after the second AZD1222 dose. Every receptor here comes from an adult who received the AZD1222 COVID-19 vaccine.

The chain links TRBV5-1 to TRBJ1-2, with a possible D match to TRBD1 (5 bases). Trimming pared 1 base from V and 6 bases from J, leaving 13 bases between. This CDR3 spans 14 amino acids. The V gene's germline CDR1 is SGHRS and CDR2 YFSETQ. The DNA for the CDR3 is TGCGCCAGCAGCTTGAGTCAGGGAGAGAATGGCTACACCTTC. Translation gives CASSLSQGENGYTF.

This sequence joins TRBV7-9 and TRBJ2-1; 12 nucleotides match TRBD2. V shed 4 bases and J 2 bases; nucleotides not matched to a gene: 0. This CDR3 comprises 15 residues. Germline V gives CDR1 SEHNR, CDR2 FQNEAQ (reference sequence). The CDR3 loop reads CASSSSGRAYNEQFF. CDR3 DNA: TGTGCCAGCAGCTCTAGCGGGAGGGCCTACAATGAGCAGTTCTTC.

The chain combines TRBV6-5 with TRBJ2-2, with 9 bases matching TRBD2. V shed 8 bases and J 3 bases; nucleotides not matched to a gene: 4. The CDR3 extends over 14 amino acids. Germline CDR1 and CDR2: MNHEY and SVGAGI. CDR3 bases: TGTGCCAGCTCTGAGCGGGAGGACACCGGGGAGCTGTTTTTT. It codes for CASSEREDTGELFF.

The CDR3 here is CASSRTGEGNTIYF. The CDR3 nucleotides read TGTGCCAGCTCAAGGACAGGGGAAGGAAACACCATATATTTT. The gene calls are TRBV18 and TRBJ1-3, with TRBD1 identical over 9 bases. V was pared by 5 bases and J by 4 bases, with 3 bases of the junction left unmatched. The CDR3 spans 14 residues. The germline V gene encodes CDR1 KGHSH and CDR2 LQKENI.

This clone was seen once. The chain couples TRBV12-3 or TRBV12-4 to TRBJ1-2; D is possibly TRBD1 (5 bases). Trimming took 9 bases from V and 5 from J, leaving 13 bases between them. The CDR3 length is 12 residues. CDR3 in amino acids: CASSQENYGYTF. The CDR3 nucleotides read TGTGCCAGTTCACAGGAAAATTATGGCTACACCTTC.

This chain links TRBV7-2 with TRBJ2-5; D remains ambiguous. CDR1 SGHTA and CDR2 FQGNSA come from the germline V gene. The germline V and J ends were trimmed by 1 base and 6 bases, with 3 bases remaining between them. This CDR3 is 11 amino acids long. CDR3 bases: TGTGCCAGCAGCTTAGGGCAGACCCAGTACTTC. As protein: CASSLGQTQYF.

The gene calls are TRBV19 and TRBJ1-6; D unclear. This CDR3 contains 13 residues. The germline CDR1 and CDR2 sequences are LNHDA and SQIVND (reference sequence). Trimming left V 6 bases short and J 8 bases short, with 11 bases between. The CDR3 DNA reads as TGTGCCAGTAGCGCTTACCTCGATTCACCCCTCCACTTT. It codes for CASSAYLDSPLHF.

The chain couples TRBV3-1 (or the pseudogene TRBV3-2) to TRBJ2-7; TRBD2 matches at 14 bases. The V and J ends lost 6 bases and 2 bases, in that order; junction bases with no gene match: 9. The CDR3 consists of 17 residues. Germline V lookup: CDR1 LGHDT, CDR2 YNNKEL (reference sequence). CDR3 sequence reads: CASRPGLAGGQTYEQYF. CDR3 DNA sequence: TGTGCCAGCAGACCCGGACTAGCGGGAGGTCAGACCTACGAGCAGTACTTC.

The chain links TRBV19 to TRBJ1-1, with 10 nucleotides matching TRBD1. Germline CDR1 LNHDA, CDR2 SQIVND (reference sequence). The CDR3 has 16 amino acids. J gave up 6 bases and V 9 bases, and 16 bases lay outside the gene matches. CDR3 region: CARSESGTGVISEAFF. CDR3 sequence (DNA): TGTGCCAGGTCGGAATCCGGGACAGGGGTAATTTCTGAAGCTTTCTTT.

The rearrangement uses TRBV19 and TRBJ1-2, with D perhaps TRBD1 (6 bases). Germline CDR1 is LNHDA and CDR2 is SQIVND (reference sequence). V shed 3 bases and J shed 5 bases, with 16 bases lying between them. The CDR3 has 15 residues. Written as DNA, the CDR3 is TGTGCCAGTAGTATGGAGACAGGTCCTCTATATGGCTACACCTTC. Translating gives CASSMETGPLYGYTF.

The chain has TRBV20-1 and TRBJ2-7, with 7 bases identical to TRBD1. Germline values: CDR1 DFQATT, CDR2 SNEGSKA (reference sequence). The CDR3 loop spans 16 amino acids. Trimming took 3 bases from V and 0 from J; bases not matched to a gene: 11. CDR3 DNA: TGCAGTGCTAGTTGGGACAGAGGGGCCTCCTCCTACGAGCAGTACTTC. This sequence encodes CSASWDRGASSYEQYF.

This chain connects TRBV7-2 to TRBJ2-3; no clear D gene. Germline-derived CDR1 and CDR2 are SGHTA and FQGNSA. The CDR3 runs 15 residues. Trimming shortened V by 5 bases and J by 2 bases, and 14 bases separated the two germline ends. CDR3 loop: CASSTVGLNTDTQYF. DNA of the CDR3: TGTGCCAGCAGCACCGTCGGGTTAAACACAGATACGCAGTATTTT.

The chain links TRBV11-1 to TRBJ2-1, with TRBD2 matching 12 bases. This CDR3 has 16 residues. Germline V gene lookup returns CDR1 SGHAT and CDR2 FQDESV (reference sequence). Trimming took 3 bases from V and 7 from J; bases not matched to a gene: 7. The CDR3 DNA reads TGTGCCAGCAGCTTCCCCGGACTAGCGGGAATGAATGAGCAGTTCTTC. It encodes CASSFPGLAGMNEQFF.

V gene TRBV6-4 combines with J gene TRBJ1-2; no clear D. V gave up 5 bases and J gave up 5 bases, with 12 bases separating them. Germline-derived CDR1 and CDR2 are MRHNA and SNTAGT. The CDR3 has 13 amino acids. The CDR3 bases are TGTGCCAGCAGTTTCCCCGGAGGGTATGGCTACACCTTC. It specifies CASSFPGGYGYTF.

This rearrangement joins TRBV5-1 to TRBJ1-4; 11 bases fit TRBD1. This CDR3 is built from 14 residues. Germline assignment: CDR1 SGHRS and CDR2 YFSETQ. Unmatched junction bases numbered 2, after V lost 3 bases and J lost 7 bases. CDR3 DNA: TGCGCCAGCAGCTCGGGACAGGGGGGTGAAAAACTGTTTTTT. This gives the protein CASSSGQGGEKLFF.

This sequence joins TRBV28 and TRBJ1-5; D is undetermined. V was trimmed by 4 bases and J by 15 bases, leaving 13 bases between them. There are 11 residues in the CDR3. CDR1 and CDR2 (germline): MDHEN, SYDVKM. The CDR3 loop reads CASSSDPLPHF. CDR3 coding DNA: TGTGCCAGCAGTTCCGACCCGTTACCGCATTTT.

The genes are TRBV4-3 and TRBJ1-5; 10 positions match TRBD1. The CDR3 sequence is 14 residues long. CDR1 and CDR2 from the germline V gene are LGHNA and YSLEER. V lost 4 bases, J lost 4 bases, and 1 base stayed unmatched. The CDR3 here is CASSLGQGNQPQHF. As DNA, the CDR3 is TGCGCCAGCAGCCTGGGACAGGGGAATCAGCCCCAGCATTTT.

V gene TRBV7-2 combines with J gene TRBJ2-1, with TRBD2 identical over 7 bases. The germline V gene encodes CDR1 SGHTA and CDR2 FQGNSA. Germline trimming cut 2 bases from V and 4 bases from J; bases unmatched to any gene: 8. The CDR3 sequence is 16 residues long. The CDR3 nucleotides read TGTGCCAGCAGCTTATGGGGGAGGGCTGGGTACAATGAGCAGTTCTTC. Its protein product is CASSLWGRAGYNEQFF.

This chain connects TRBV12-3 or TRBV12-4 to TRBJ2-1, with a weak D call TRBD1 (6 bases). CDR3 length: 13 residues. V dropped 3 bases and J dropped 5 bases, with 8 bases sitting between them. The DNA of the CDR3 is TGTGCCAGCAGTTTGGACAGAGACAATGAGCAGTTCTTC. This encodes CASSLDRDNEQFF.

This clone showed up just a few times. The V and J genes are TRBV9 and TRBJ1-3, with D possibly matching TRBD1 (5 bases). Germline V CDR1 and CDR2: SGDLS, YYNGEE. CDR3 length: 15 residues. Trimming cost V 3 bases and J 3 bases, with 13 bases left between them. The CDR3 coding sequence is TGTGCCAGCAGCGCCAGTGGCGGGGGTGGAAACACCATATATTTT. It is translated as CASSASGGGGNTIYF.

The chain carries TRBV28 and TRBJ2-1; no definite D call. Germline CDR1 reads MDHEN; CDR2 reads SYDVKM. The length of the CDR3 is 12 residues. V gave up 6 bases and J gave up 4 bases, with 7 bases separating them. In DNA, the CDR3 is TGTGCCAGCAGAGAGCCATACAATGAGCAGTTCTTC. It specifies CASREPYNEQFF.

The J gene is TRBJ1-5, the V gene TRBV4-1; 11 bases align to TRBD1. Trimming took 4 bases from V and 2 from J; bases not matched to a gene: 4. CDR1 and CDR2 from the germline V gene are MGHRA and YSYEKL. The CDR3 runs to 16 residues. The CDR3 region has the DNA TGCGCCAGCAGCCGGGGGACAGGGGGAGGCAATCAGCCCCAGCATTTT. Translation: CASSRGTGGGNQPQHF.

The chain employs TRBV18 and TRBJ1-6; TRBD1 is a possible D gene (5 bases). This CDR3 contains 17 residues. The V gene lost 3 bases and the J gene lost 5 bases, with 17 bases spanning the gap. CDR1 is KGHSH, CDR2 LQKENI, per germline. The CDR3 DNA sequence: TGTGCCAGCTCACCCCGCGAGGGTGGCAGGGATAATTCACCCCTCCACTTT. Translating it yields CASSPREGGRDNSPLHF. The full variable domain, its missing parts supplied by reference TRBV18 and TRBJ1-6, is NAGVMQNPRHLVRRRGQEARLRCSPMKGHSHVYWYRQLPEEGLKFMVYLQKENIIDESGMPKERFSAEFPKEGPSILRIQQVVRGDSAAYFCASSPREGGRDNSPLHFGNGTRLTVT.

The chain combines TRBV7-9 with TRBJ1-5, with a possible D match to TRBD1 (5 bases). V was pared by 4 bases and J by 7 bases, with 11 bases between. The CDR3 sequence is 13 residues long. Germline V gene lookup returns CDR1 SEHNR and CDR2 FQNEAQ (reference sequence). In DNA form, the CDR3 reads TGTGCCAGCAGCTCAAACAGGCACCAGCCCCAGCATTTT. Its protein is CASSSNRHQPQHF.

This chain connects TRBV6-2 or TRBV6-3 to TRBJ1-1; D call uncertain. The V gene's germline CDR1 is MNHEY and CDR2 SVGEGT. This CDR3 is 14 amino acids long. Between the trimmed V and J ends, which lost 0 bases and 5 bases, there was a span of 10 bases. The CDR3 here is CASSYSLGWTEAFF. The DNA of the CDR3 is TGTGCCAGCAGTTACTCTTTGGGGTGGACTGAAGCTTTCTTT.

V gene TRBV18 combines with J gene TRBJ1-5; TRBD1 agrees at 9 bases. Germline-derived CDR1 and CDR2 are KGHSH and LQKENI. The CDR3 has 14 amino acids. Losses at the gene ends were 5 bases for V and 5 bases for J; bases not matched to a gene: 4. The CDR3 DNA sequence: TGTGCCAGCTCAGGGACAGGGAGAGATCAGCCCCAGCATTTT. Protein sequence: CASSGTGRDQPQHF.

This chain connects TRBV4-1 to TRBJ2-1, with 11 bases identical to TRBD2. V was clipped by 1 base and J by 3 bases; unmatched bases: 8. The CDR3 covers 18 residues. CDR1 MGHRA and CDR2 YSYEKL come from the germline V gene. The CDR3 coding sequence is TGCGCCAGCAGCCAAGCCCTCACTAGCGGGAGCATCTACAATGAGCAGTTCTTC. Translation: CASSQALTSGSIYNEQFF.